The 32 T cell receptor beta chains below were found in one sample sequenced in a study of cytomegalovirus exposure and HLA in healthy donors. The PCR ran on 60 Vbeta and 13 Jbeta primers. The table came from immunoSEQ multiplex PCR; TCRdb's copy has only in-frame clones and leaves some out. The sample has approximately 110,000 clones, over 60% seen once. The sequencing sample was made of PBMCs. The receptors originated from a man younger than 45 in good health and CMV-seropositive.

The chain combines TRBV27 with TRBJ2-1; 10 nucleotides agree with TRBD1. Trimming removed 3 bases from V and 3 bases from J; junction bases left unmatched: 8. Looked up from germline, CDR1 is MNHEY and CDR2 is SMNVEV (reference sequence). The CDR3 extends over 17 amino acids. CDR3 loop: CASSFSWDRGVYNEQFF. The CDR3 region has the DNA TGTGCCAGCAGTTTTTCTTGGGACAGGGGTGTCTACAATGAGCAGTTCTTC.

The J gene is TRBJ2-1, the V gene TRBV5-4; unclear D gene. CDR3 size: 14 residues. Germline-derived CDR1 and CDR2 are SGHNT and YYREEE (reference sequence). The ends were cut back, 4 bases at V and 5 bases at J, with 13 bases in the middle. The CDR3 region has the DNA TGTGCCAGCAGCGCCCTTGGGCGTAACAATGAGCAGTTCTTC. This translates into CASSALGRNNEQFF. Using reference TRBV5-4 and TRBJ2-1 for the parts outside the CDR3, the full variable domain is ETGVTQSPTHLIKTRGQQVTLRCSSQSGHNTVSWYQQALGQGPQFIFQYYREEENGRGNFPPRFSGLQFPNYSSELNVNALELDDSALYLCASSALGRNNEQFFGPGTRLTVL.

The CDR3 here is CASWEVGEAFF. The CDR3 DNA reads TGTGCCAGCTGGGAGGTAGGTGAAGCTTTCTTT. V and J are TRBV4-2 and TRBJ1-1; D ambiguous. V lost 8 bases to trimming and J lost 7 bases, with 11 bases between them. This CDR3 comprises 11 residues. Germline assignment: CDR1 LGHNA and CDR2 YNFKEQ.

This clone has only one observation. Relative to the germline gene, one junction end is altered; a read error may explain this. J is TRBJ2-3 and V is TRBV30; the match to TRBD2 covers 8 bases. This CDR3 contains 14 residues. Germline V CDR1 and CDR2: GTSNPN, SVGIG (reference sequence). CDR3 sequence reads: CAWSPDGGGRAAFF. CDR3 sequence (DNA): TGTGCCTGGAGTCCCGACGGGGGGGGGAGGGCCGCTTTTTTT.

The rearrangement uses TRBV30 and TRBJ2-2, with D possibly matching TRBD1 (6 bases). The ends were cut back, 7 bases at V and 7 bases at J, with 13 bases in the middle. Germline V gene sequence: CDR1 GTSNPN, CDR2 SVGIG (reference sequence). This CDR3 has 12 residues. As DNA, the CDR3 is TGTGCCTTCCCGGACAGCCGCGGGGAGCTGTTTTTT. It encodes CAFPDSRGELFF.

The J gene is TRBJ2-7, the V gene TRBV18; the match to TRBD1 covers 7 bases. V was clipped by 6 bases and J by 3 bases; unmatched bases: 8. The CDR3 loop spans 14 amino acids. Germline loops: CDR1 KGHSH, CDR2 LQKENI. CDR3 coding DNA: TGTGCCAGCTCCCCGACAGGGAGAGGCTACGAGCAGTACTTC. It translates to CASSPTGRGYEQYF.

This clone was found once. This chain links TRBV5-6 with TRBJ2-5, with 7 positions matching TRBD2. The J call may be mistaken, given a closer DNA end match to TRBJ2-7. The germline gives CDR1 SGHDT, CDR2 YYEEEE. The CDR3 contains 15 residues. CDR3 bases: TGTGCCAGCACCCCAGGGCCGGGGGGATCCTACGAGCAGTACTTC. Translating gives CASTPGPGGSYEQYF.

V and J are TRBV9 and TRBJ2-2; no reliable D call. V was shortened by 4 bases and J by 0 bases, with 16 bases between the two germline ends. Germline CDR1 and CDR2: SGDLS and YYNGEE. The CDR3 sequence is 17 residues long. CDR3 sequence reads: CASSSPRHKSNTGELFF. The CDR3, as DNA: TGTGCCAGCAGCTCCCCTAGGCATAAATCGAACACCGGGGAGCTGTTTTTT.

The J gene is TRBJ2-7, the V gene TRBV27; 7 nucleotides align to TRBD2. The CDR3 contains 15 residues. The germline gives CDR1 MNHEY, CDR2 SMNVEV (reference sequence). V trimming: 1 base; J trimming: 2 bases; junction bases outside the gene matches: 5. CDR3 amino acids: CASSLWGGGAYEQYF. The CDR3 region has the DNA TGTGCCAGCAGTTTATGGGGCGGGGGAGCCTACGAGCAGTACTTC.

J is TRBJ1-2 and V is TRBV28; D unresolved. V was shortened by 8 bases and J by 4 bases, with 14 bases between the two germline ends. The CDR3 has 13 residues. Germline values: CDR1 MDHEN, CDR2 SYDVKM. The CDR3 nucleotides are TGTGCCAGCCTCAGTGGAGGTGGCTATGGCTACACCTTC. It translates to CASLSGGGYGYTF.

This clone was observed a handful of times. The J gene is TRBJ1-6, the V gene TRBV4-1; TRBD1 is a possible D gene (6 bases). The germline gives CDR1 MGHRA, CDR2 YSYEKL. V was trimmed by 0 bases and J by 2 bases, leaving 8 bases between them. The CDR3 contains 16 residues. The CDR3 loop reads CASSQDHRAYNSPLHF. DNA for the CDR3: TGCGCCAGCAGCCAAGATCACAGGGCCTATAATTCACCCCTCCACTTT.

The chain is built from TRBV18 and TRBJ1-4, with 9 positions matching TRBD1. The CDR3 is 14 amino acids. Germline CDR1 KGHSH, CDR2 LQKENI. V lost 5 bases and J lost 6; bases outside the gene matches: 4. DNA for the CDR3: TGTGCCAGCTCATCGACAGGGGGGGATGAAAAACTGTTTTTT. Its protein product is CASSSTGGDEKLFF.

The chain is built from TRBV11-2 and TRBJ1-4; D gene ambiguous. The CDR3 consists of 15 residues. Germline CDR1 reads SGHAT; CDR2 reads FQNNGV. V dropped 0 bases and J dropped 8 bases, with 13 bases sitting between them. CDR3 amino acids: CASSLEMLYEEKLFF. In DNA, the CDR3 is TGTGCCAGCAGCTTAGAAATGCTATATGAAGAAAAACTGTTTTTT.

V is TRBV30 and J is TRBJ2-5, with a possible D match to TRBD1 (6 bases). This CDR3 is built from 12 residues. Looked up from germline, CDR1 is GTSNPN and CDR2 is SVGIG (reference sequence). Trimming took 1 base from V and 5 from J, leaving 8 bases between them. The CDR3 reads CAWSGTAETQYF. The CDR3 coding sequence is TGTGCCTGGAGTGGGACAGCGGAGACCCAGTACTTC.

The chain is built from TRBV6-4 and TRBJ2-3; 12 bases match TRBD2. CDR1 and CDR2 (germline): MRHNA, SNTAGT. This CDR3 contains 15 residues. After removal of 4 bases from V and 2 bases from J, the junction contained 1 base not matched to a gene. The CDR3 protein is CASSASGGATDTQYF. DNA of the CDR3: TGTGCCAGCAGTGCTAGCGGGGGGGCCACAGATACGCAGTATTTT.

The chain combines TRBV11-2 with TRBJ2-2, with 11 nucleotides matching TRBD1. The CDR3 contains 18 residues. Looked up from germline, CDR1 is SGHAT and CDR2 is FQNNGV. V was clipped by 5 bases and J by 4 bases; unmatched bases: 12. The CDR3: CASSVQPGQGGFTGELFF. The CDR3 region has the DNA TGTGCCAGCAGCGTCCAGCCGGGACAGGGGGGATTCACCGGGGAGCTGTTTTTT.

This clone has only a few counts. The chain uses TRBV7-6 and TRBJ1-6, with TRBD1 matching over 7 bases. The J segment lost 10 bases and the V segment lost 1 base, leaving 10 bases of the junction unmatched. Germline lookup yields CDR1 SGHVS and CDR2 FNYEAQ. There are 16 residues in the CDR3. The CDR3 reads CASSLVGTATSSPLHF. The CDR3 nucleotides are TGTGCCAGCAGCTTAGTAGGGACAGCAACGTCGTCACCCCTCCACTTT.

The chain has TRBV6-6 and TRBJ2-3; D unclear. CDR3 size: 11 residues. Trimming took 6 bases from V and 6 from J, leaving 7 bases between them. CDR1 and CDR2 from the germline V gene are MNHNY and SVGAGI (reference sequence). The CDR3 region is CASSPRDTQYF. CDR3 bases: TGTGCCAGCAGCCCTAGGGATACGCAGTATTTT.

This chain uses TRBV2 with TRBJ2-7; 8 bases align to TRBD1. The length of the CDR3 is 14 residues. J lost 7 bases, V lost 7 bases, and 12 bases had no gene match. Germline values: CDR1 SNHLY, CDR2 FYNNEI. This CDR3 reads CASILTTGVGEQYF. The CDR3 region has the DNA TGTGCCAGCATTCTCACGACAGGGGTCGGGGAGCAGTACTTC. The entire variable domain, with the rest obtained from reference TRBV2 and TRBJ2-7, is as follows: EPEVTQTPSHQVTQMGQEVILRCVPISNHLYFYWYRQILGQKVEFLVSFYNNEISEKSEIFDDQFSVERPDGSNFTLKIRSTKLEDSAMYFCASILTTGVGEQYFGPGTRLTVT.

Written as DNA, the CDR3 is TGTGCCAGCAGTGCCCGCTCGGGTAGGAGCTCCTACAATGAGCAGTTCTTC. It is translated as CASSARSGRSSYNEQFF. J is TRBJ2-1 and V is TRBV2, with D hard to call. The CDR3 runs 17 residues. Trimming took 4 bases from V and 0 from J, leaving 16 bases between them. In germline, CDR1 is SNHLY, CDR2 FYNNEI.

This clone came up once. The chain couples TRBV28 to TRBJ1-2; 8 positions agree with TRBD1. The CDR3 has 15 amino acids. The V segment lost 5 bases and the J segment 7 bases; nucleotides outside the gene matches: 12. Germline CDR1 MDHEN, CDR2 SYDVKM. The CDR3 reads CASSALGQVAIGYTF. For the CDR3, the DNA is TGTGCCAGCAGTGCCTTGGGACAGGTCGCTATTGGCTACACCTTC.

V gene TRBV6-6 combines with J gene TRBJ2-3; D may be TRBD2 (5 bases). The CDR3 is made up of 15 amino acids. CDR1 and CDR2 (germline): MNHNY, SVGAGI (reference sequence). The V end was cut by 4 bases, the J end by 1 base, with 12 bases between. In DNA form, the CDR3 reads TGTGCCAGCAGTTTACGGGGAGAAGGCACAGATACGCAGTATTTT. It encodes CASSLRGEGTDTQYF.

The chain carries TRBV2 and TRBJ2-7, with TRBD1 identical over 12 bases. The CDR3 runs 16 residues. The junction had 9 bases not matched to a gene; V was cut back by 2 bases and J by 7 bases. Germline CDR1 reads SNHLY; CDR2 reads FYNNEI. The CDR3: CASSEISGTGGREQYF. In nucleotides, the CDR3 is TGTGCCAGCAGTGAAATCTCCGGGACAGGGGGCCGGGAGCAGTACTTC.

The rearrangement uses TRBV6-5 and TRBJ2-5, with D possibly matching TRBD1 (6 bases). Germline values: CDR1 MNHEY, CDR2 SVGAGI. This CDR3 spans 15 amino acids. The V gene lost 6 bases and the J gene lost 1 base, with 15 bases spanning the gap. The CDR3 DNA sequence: TGTGCCAGCAGCTTTGACAGGAATTCCCAAGAGACCCAGTACTTC. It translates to CASSFDRNSQETQYF.

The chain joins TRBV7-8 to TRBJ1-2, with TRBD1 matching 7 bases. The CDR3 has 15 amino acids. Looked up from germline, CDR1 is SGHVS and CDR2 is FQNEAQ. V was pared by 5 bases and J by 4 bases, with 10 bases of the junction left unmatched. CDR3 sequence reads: CASSTSGTAAYGYTF. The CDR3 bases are TGTGCCAGCAGCACCTCCGGGACAGCAGCCTATGGCTACACCTTC.

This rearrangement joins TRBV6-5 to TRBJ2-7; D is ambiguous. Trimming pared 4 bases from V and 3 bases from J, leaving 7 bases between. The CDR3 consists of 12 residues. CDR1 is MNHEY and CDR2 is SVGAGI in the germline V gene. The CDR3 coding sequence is TGTGCCAGCAGTTCTACAGTCTACGAGCAGTACTTC. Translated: CASSSTVYEQYF.

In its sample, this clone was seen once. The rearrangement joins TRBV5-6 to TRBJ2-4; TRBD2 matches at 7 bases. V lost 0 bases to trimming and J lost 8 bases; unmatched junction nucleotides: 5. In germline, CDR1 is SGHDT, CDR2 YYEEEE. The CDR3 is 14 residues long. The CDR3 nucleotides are TGTGCCAGCAGCTTGGGGGGGGGACGGGACATTCAGTACTTC. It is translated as CASSLGGGRDIQYF. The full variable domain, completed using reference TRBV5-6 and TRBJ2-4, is DAGVTQSPTHLIKTRGQQVTLRCSPKSGHDTVSWYQQALGQGPQFIFQYYEEEERQRGNFPDRFSGHQFPNYSSELNVNALLLGDSALYLCASSLGGGRDIQYFGAGTRLSVL.

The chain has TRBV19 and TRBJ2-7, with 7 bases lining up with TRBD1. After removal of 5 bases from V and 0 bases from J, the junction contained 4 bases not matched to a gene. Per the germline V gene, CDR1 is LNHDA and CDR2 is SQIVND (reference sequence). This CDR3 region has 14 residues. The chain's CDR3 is CASSGTAFSYEQYF. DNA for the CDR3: TGTGCCAGTAGTGGGACAGCCTTCTCCTACGAGCAGTACTTC.

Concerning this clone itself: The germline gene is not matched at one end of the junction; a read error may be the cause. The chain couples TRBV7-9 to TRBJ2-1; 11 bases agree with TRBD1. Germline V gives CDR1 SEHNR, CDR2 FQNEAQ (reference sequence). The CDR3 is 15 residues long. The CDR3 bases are TGTTCCAGCAGCCCCGGACAGGGGGCCAACAATGAGCAGTTCTTC. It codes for CSSSPGQGANNEQFF.

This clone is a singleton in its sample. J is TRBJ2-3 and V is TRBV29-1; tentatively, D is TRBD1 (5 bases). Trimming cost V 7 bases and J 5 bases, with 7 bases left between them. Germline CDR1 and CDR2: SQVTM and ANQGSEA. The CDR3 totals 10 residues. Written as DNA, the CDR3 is TGCAGCGCCAGGGAAGATACGCAGTATTTT. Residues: CSAREDTQYF.

The CDR3: CASSYETSGGAEQYF. As DNA, the CDR3 is TGTGCCAGCAGCTATGAGACTAGCGGGGGTGCCGAGCAGTACTTC. The gene calls are TRBV4-2 and TRBJ2-7; the match to TRBD2 covers 12 bases. V was pared by 5 bases and J by 6 bases, with 8 bases of the junction left unmatched. Germline CDR1 reads LGHNA; CDR2 reads YNFKEQ. CDR3 length equals 15 residues.

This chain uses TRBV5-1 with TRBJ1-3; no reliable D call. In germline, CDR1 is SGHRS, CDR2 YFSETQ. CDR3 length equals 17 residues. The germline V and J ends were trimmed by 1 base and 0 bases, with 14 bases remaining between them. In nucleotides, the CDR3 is TGCGCCAGCAGCTTGAGTAACCAGATCTTCTCTGGAAACACCATATATTTT. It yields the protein CASSLSNQIFSGNTIYF.